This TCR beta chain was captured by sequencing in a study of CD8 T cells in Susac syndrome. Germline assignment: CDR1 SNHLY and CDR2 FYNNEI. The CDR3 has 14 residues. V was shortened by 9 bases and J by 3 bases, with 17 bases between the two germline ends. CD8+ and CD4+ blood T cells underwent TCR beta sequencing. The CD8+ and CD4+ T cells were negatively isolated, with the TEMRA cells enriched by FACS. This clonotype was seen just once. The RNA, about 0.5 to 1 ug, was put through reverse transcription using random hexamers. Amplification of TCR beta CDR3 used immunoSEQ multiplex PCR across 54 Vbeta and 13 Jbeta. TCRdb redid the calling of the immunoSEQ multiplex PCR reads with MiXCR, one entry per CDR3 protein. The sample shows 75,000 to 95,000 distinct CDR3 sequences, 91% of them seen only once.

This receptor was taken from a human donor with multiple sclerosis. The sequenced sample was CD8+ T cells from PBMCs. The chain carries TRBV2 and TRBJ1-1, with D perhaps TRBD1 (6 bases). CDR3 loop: CASLGGAGDTEAFF. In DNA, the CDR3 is TGTGCCAGTCTCGGGGGCGCGGGGGACACTGAAGCTTTCTTT.